This T cell receptor beta chain was observed in a study of human T cells and chemical hapten exposure. Study-wide points: Positive correlation was observed between PT1 expanded TCR counts and patch test score.

The CDR3 is 13 residues long. The germline V gene encodes CDR1 DFQATT and CDR2 SNEGSKA (reference sequence). Trimming shortened V by 8 bases and J by 0 bases, and 11 bases separated the two germline ends. TCRdb fed the RACE reads into MiXCR, producing one record per CDR3 protein. The sample holds 80,000 to 100,000 distinct CDR3 sequences; approximately 10% are singletons and the top ten take approximately 1.1%. Time point here: patch test 3, about 24 weeks after DPC sensitization. Treatment noted: therapeutic diphenylcyclopropenone sensitization with weekly scalp DPC. This clonotype has at least ten counts. The target antigen is unknown.

The sample was whole blood, taken in connection with sensitization to the hapten diphenylcyclopropenone (DPC). The TCR comes from a woman aged 25 to 39 with alopecia areata. Some clones in this sample may be carry-over from other donors' samples. The genes are TRBV20-1 and TRBJ2-1; D may be TRBD2 (6 bases). The CDR3 DNA reads as TGCAGTCCCCGGGACTTCTCCTACAATGAGCAGTTCTTC. Its protein product is CSPRDFSYNEQFF.